This note documents a single TCR beta chain sequence. The antigen is not known. V lost 0 bases, J lost 3 bases, and 5 bases lay in between. CDR1 is ENHRY and CDR2 is SYGVKD in the germline V gene. The CDR3 loop spans 14 amino acids. Several immunoSEQ plates received, in even portions, the genomic DNA of each subset. This table comes from immunoSEQ multiplex PCR, and its TCRdb copy is limited to in-frame clones, with some not included. The profile shows some 2.3 million clones, about 92% of them singletons. Donors had no recently reported acute infections or vaccinations and were HIV-negative. This entry comes from a study of shared clonotypes between healthy human individuals. Study-wide points: Among non-shared clonotypes, generation probabilities were lower than among those shared by all four donors. Clonotype sharing levels among donors were expected to vary with sequencing depth.

This clonotype was sampled from a man between 18 and 29 years old in good health. Some clones in this sample may be carry-over from other donors' samples. The specimen was naive CD4+ T cells from PBMCs. Specified subset: CD45RA+ positively selected. The chain joins TRBV10-3 to TRBJ2-2; D is ambiguous. The CDR3 DNA reads as TGTGCCATCAGTGAGTCGCTTGACACCGGGGAGCTGTTTTTT. Translation gives CAISESLDTGELFF.